These T cell receptor beta chains were read from a single sample in a study of identical twins. MiXCR was run by TCRdb on the 5' RACE reads, yielding one entry per CDR3 protein. Here the sample spans roughly 720,000 distinct CDR3 sequences, about 18% being singletons. These same records also appear under a second study, on T cells expressing NK-cell markers.

Material for sequencing was PBMCs. The receptor source for this set is a woman younger than 35 in good health. Both conserved end residues are part of each CDR3. D genes are given only for firm matches. Only part of the rows carry a size: once, few, many, or a class if the clone is expanded.

D gene	V gene	clone size	J gene	CDR3 DNA	CDR3 protein
TRBD2	TRBV20-1	NA	TRBJ2-7	TGCAGTGCTAGAAAAGCGGGAGCTGATTACGAGCAGTACTTC	CSARKAGADYEQYF
NA	TRBV6-2/TRBV6-3	many	TRBJ2-7	TGTGCCAGCAGTTACTCGACGGCCAGGGCGTGGGGAAGCTACGAGCAGTACTTC	CASSYSTARAWGSYEQYF
NA	TRBV24-1	NA	TRBJ2-3	TGTGCCACCAGTGATTTTAGCTCAGATACGCAGTATTTT	CATSDFSSDTQYF
TRBD1	TRBV6-5	NA	TRBJ2-2	TGTGCCAGCAGTTACTCGACCAGGGGGCGGGCCGGGGAGCTGTTTTTT	CASSYSTRGRAGELFF
TRBD2	TRBV7-8	NA	TRBJ2-7	TGTGCCAGCAGCGTGGGACTAGCGGGAATATCCGAGCAGTACTTC	CASSVGLAGISEQYF
NA	TRBV15	few	TRBJ1-1	TGTGCCACCAGCAGGGCTCTAGGGGGGGAGGCTTTCTTT	CATSRALGGEAFF
NA	TRBV7-2	NA	TRBJ2-5	TGTGCCAGCAGCTTAGGTGTCAGGGGTGGGGAGACCCAGTACTTC	CASSLGVRGGETQYF
TRBD2	TRBV19	NA	TRBJ2-3	TGTGCCAGTAGTGACCGGACTAGCGGGCCTAAGGGTACGCAGTATTTT	CASSDRTSGPKGTQYF
NA	TRBV11-2	NA	TRBJ1-5	TGTGCCAGCAGCTTAGAGCGGGGGACCTATCAGCCCCAGCATTTT	CASSLERGTYQPQHF
NA	TRBV5-1	many	TRBJ1-1	TGCGCCAGCAGCTCGGACAAGAACACTGAAGCTTTCTTT	CASSSDKNTEAFF
TRBD2	TRBV20-1	few	TRBJ2-5	TGCAGTGCGTCCCTAGCGGACCAGTACTTC	CSASLADQYF
TRBD2	TRBV12-3/TRBV12-4	many	TRBJ2-1	TGTGCCAGCAGTTTATTTGCTAGCGGGGGGGCGGGTGCATATGAGCAGTTCTTC	CASSLFASGGAGAYEQFF
TRBD2	TRBV12-3/TRBV12-4	many	TRBJ2-1	TGTGCCAGCAGTTTAGGAGGTAGCGGGAGTGAGCAGTTCTTC	CASSLGGSGSEQFF
TRBD2	TRBV15	NA	TRBJ2-4	TGTGCCACCAGCAGATCCTCCTGGACTAGCGGGAGGGCGGGAAACATTCAGTACTTC	CATSRSSWTSGRAGNIQYF
TRBD2	TRBV12-3/TRBV12-4	many	TRBJ2-1	TGTGCCAGCAGTTTAAGAGCTAGCGGAAAGTACAATGAGCAGTTCTTC	CASSLRASGKYNEQFF
TRBD2	TRBV20-1	few	TRBJ2-2	TGCAGTGCTAGGCAACTAGCGGGAGGGAACACCGGGGAGCTGTTTTTT	CSARQLAGGNTGELFF
TRBD2	TRBV13	NA	TRBJ2-7	TGTGCCAGCAGCTTAACCCGGGAGGGCCCCTACGAGCAGTACTTC	CASSLTREGPYEQYF
TRBD2	TRBV27	NA	TRBJ2-5	TGTGCCAGTGCCGGGAGGCAAGAGACCCAGTACTTC	CASAGRQETQYF
NA	TRBV10-1	few	TRBJ2-3	NA	CACGSTDTQYF
NA	TRBV11-2	few	TRBJ2-7	TGTGCCAGCAGCTTTACCAGGGGAACAACCGAGCAGTACTTC	CASSFTRGTTEQYF
TRBD1	TRBV7-9	many	TRBJ1-1	TGTGCCAGCAGCGCGGGACAGGGGAGGACTGAAGCTTTCTTT	CASSAGQGRTEAFF
NA	TRBV15	many	TRBJ1-1	TGTGCCACCAGCAGAGACCAAATCCAGGGAATGACTGAAGCTTTCTTT	CATSRDQIQGMTEAFF
NA	TRBV20-1	many	TRBJ1-5	TGCAGTGCATCGAAGGGGTCCTGGGAGCCCCAGCATTTT	CSASKGSWEPQHF
NA	TRBV14	NA	TRBJ2-1	TGTGCCAGCAGCCAAGTGGCCAGGGGCAATGAGCAGTTCTTC	CASSQVARGNEQFF
TRBD1	TRBV7-9	few	TRBJ1-1	TGTGCCAGCAGCTTTTGGACAGGGGGCACTGAAGCTTTCTTT	CASSFWTGGTEAFF
NA	TRBV20-1	few	TRBJ2-1	TGCAGTGCTAGAGGGATTCTAGCAAGGACCTACAATGAGCAGTTCTTC	CSARGILARTYNEQFF
NA	TRBV5-1	NA	TRBJ2-7	TGCGCCAGCAGCCCCGACAGCACCTACGAGCAGTACTTC	CASSPDSTYEQYF
NA	TRBV5-1	many	TRBJ2-5	TGCGCCAGCAGCTTAATGGCTTTGGGAGAGACCCAGTACTTC	CASSLMALGETQYF
NA	TRBV2	NA	TRBJ2-2	TGTGCCAGCAGCACCTGGGTGGGCGGGGAGCTGTTTTTT	CASSTWVGGELFF
TRBD2	TRBV12-3/TRBV12-4	few	TRBJ2-3	TGTGCCAGCAGTCCCCTGGTTAGCGGGAGGGCAGAGACAGATACGCAGTATTTT	CASSPLVSGRAETDTQYF
NA	TRBV27	few	TRBJ2-3	TGTGCCAGCAGTTTATTAAGGACCCTTAGCACAGATACGCAGTATTTT	CASSLLRTLSTDTQYF
NA	TRBV12-3/TRBV12-4	many	TRBJ1-5	TGTGCCAGCAGTTTAGGGCAGTTAAATCAGCCCCAGCATTTT	CASSLGQLNQPQHF
NA	TRBV28	NA	TRBJ2-7	TGTGCCAGCAGTTTGATAGCTCTCTACGAGCAGTACTTC	CASSLIALYEQYF
NA	TRBV7-9	NA	TRBJ2-2	TGTGCCAGCAGCACCCGACTAGTACAGCCCGGGGAGCTGTTTTTT	CASSTRLVQPGELFF
TRBD2	TRBV7-2	many	TRBJ2-1	TGTGCCAGCAGTTCGGGACTAGCGGGCAACAATGAGCAGTTCTTC	CASSSGLAGNNEQFF
NA	TRBV7-3	NA	TRBJ2-1	TGTGCCAGCAGCTTAAACGGCCGCGGATACGATGAGCAGTTCTTC	CASSLNGRGYDEQFF
NA	TRBV7-2	few	TRBJ2-7	TGTGCCAGCAGCTTACTGGGAGTTAACGAGCAGTACTTC	CASSLLGVNEQYF
NA	TRBV7-9	NA	TRBJ2-1	TGTGCCAGCAGCCTCCCCAACACGGTGGGCAATGAGCAGTTCTTC	CASSLPNTVGNEQFF
TRBD2	TRBV7-8	NA	TRBJ2-5	TGTGCCAGTCTTCGCCCCTGGCGGGGGGTTCGAGAGACCCAGTACTTC	CASLRPWRGVRETQYF
NA	TRBV4-3	few	TRBJ2-7	TGCGCCAGCAGCCCGTGGGCTGCCCCAGGGGCCTACGAGCAGTACTTC	CASSPWAAPGAYEQYF
NA	TRBV2	few	TRBJ2-3	TGTGCCAGCAGTGGGACAGCAGATACGCAGTATTTT	CASSGTADTQYF
TRBD2	TRBV7-8	NA	TRBJ2-5	TGTGCCAGCAGCTTATTCCTCGGGGGAGGGGCAAAAGAGACCCAGTACTTC	CASSLFLGGGAKETQYF
TRBD1	TRBV20-1	NA	TRBJ1-1	TGCAGTGCTGGGGATAGACAGGGTGGCACTGAAGCTTTCTTT	CSAGDRQGGTEAFF
NA	TRBV21-1	once	TRBJ2-7	TGTGCCAGCGGGGACAGAACTAGGGTCAACGAGCAGTACTTC	CASGDRTRVNEQYF
NA	TRBV6-1	NA	TRBJ2-6	TGTGCCAGCACCCTCGCCCCGGTAGTCCTCTCTGGGGCCAACGTCCTGACTTTC	CASTLAPVVLSGANVLTF
NA	TRBV12-3/TRBV12-4	few	TRBJ1-1	TGTGCCAGCAGTTCCAGGGGAAAGGGGAACACTGAAGCTTTCTTT	CASSSRGKGNTEAFF
NA	TRBV12-3/TRBV12-4	many	TRBJ2-5	TGTGCCAGCAGTGTAGGGGGGGAGACCCAGTACTTC	CASSVGGETQYF
TRBD1	TRBV6-5	NA	TRBJ1-6	TGTGCCAGCAGTTACTCGACAGGGGGATCACCCCTCCACTTT	CASSYSTGGSPLHF
TRBD2	TRBV20-1	NA	TRBJ2-1	TGCAGTGCAATTAGCGGGGGGGCAAATGAGCAGTTCTTC	CSAISGGANEQFF
NA	TRBV6-1	few	TRBJ2-1	TGTGCCAGCAGTGCCACTAGGCTCGGCGAGCAGTTCTTC	CASSATRLGEQFF
NA	TRBV12-3/TRBV12-4	NA	TRBJ2-1	TGTGCCAGCAGTTTCCCTTCTGGGGGAACATATGAGCAGTTCTTC	CASSFPSGGTYEQFF
NA	TRBV18	NA	TRBJ2-2	TGTGCCAGCTCACCCCAGTTCCGGGAGCTGTTTTTT	CASSPQFRELFF